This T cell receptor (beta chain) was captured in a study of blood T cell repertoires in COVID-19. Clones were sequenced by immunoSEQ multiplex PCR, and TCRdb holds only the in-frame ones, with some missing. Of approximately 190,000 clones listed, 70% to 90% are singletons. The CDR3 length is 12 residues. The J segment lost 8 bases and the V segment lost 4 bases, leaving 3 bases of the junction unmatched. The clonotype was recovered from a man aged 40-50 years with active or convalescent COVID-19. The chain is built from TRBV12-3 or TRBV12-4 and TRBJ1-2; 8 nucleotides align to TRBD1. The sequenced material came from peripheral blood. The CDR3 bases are TGTGCCAGCAGTTGGACAGGGAACGGCTACACCTTC. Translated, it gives CASSWTGNGYTF.